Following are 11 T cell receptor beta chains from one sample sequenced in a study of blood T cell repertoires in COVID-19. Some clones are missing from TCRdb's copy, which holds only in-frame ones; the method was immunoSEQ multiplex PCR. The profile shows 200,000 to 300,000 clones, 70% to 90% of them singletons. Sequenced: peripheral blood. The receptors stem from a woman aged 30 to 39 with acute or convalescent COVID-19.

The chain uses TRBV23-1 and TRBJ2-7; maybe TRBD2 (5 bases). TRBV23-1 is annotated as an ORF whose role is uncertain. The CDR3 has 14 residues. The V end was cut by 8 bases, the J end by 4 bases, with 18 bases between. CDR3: CASPRCRGCYEQYF. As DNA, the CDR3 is TGCGCCAGCCCGAGGTGCCGGGGATGTTACGAGCAGTACTTC.

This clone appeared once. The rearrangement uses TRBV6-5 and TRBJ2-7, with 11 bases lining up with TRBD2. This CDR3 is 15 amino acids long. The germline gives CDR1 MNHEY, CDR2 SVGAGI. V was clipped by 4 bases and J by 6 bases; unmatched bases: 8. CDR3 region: CASSLRLAGRSEQYF. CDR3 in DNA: TGTGCCAGCAGTTTAAGACTAGCGGGACGGTCCGAGCAGTACTTC.

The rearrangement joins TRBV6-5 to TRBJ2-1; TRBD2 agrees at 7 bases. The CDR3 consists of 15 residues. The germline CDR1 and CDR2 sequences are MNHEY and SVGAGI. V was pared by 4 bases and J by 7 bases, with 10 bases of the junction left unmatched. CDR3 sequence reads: CASSFLSGGINEQFF. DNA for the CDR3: TGTGCCAGCAGTTTTCTGTCGGGAGGTATTAATGAGCAGTTCTTC.

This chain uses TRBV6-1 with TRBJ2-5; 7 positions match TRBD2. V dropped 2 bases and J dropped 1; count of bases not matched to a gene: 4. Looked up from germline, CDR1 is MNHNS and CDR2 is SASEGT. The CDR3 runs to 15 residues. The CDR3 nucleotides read TGTGCCAGCAGTGAATTGAGCGGGGTCCAAGAGACCCAGTACTTC. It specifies CASSELSGVQETQYF.

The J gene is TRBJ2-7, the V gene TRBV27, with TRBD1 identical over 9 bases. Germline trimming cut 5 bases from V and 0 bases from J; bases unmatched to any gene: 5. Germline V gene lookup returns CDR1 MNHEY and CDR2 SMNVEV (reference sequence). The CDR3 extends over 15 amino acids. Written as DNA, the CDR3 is TGTGCCAGCAGTCCGACAGGGGGGGTCTCCTACGAGCAGTACTTC. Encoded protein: CASSPTGGVSYEQYF.

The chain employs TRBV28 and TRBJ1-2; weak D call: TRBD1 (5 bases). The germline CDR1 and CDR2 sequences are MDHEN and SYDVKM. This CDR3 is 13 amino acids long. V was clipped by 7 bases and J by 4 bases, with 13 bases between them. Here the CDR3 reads CASTLGQGYGYTF. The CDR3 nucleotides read TGTGCCAGCACCCTCGGGCAGGGCTATGGCTACACCTTC.

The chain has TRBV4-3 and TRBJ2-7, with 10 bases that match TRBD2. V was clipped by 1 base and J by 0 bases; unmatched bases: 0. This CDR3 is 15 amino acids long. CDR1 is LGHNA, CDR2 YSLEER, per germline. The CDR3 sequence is CASSQASGSSYEQYF. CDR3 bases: TGCGCCAGCAGCCAAGCTAGCGGGAGCTCCTACGAGCAGTACTTC.

This CDR3 reads CASSHSGSHSYEQYF. CDR3 DNA: TGTGCCAGCAGCCATAGCGGGAGCCACTCCTACGAGCAGTACTTC. The chain recombines TRBV5-4 with TRBJ2-7, with TRBD2 identical over 9 bases. V lost 4 bases, J lost 0 bases, and 5 bases stayed unmatched. The CDR3 runs 15 residues. Germline V lookup: CDR1 SGHNT, CDR2 YYREEE (reference sequence).

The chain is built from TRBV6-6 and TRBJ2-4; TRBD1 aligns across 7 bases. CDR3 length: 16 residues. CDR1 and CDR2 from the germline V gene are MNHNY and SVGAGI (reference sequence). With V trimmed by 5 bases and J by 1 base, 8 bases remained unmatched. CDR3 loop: CASSKQGSGAKNIQYF. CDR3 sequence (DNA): TGTGCCAGCAGTAAACAGGGGTCGGGGGCCAAAAACATTCAGTACTTC.

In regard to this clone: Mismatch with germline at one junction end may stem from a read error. CDR3 protein: CASRLGLAGLGGDTQYF. CDR3 bases: TGTGCCAGCAGATTAGGGCTAGCGGGACTCGGCGGTGATACGCAGTATTTT. The chain uses TRBV7-8 and TRBJ2-3; 9 positions agree with TRBD2. Germline values: CDR1 SGHVS, CDR2 FQNEAQ. The CDR3 is 17 residues long.

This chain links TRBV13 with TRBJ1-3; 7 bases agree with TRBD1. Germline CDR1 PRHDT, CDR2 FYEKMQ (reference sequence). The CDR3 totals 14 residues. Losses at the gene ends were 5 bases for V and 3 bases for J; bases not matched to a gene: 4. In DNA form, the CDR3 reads TGTGCCAGCAGCCAAGGGGGCAGTGGAAACACCATATATTTT. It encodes CASSQGGSGNTIYF.